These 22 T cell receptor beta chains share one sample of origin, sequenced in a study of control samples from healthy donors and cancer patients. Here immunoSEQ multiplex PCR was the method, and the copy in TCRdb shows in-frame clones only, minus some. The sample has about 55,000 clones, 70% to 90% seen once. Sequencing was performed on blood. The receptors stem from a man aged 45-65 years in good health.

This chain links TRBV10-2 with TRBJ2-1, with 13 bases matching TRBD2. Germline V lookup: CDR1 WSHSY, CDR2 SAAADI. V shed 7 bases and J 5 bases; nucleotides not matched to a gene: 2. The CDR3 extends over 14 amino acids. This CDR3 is CASIGLAGDNEQFF. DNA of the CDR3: TGCGCCAGCATTGGACTAGCGGGAGACAATGAGCAGTTCTTC.

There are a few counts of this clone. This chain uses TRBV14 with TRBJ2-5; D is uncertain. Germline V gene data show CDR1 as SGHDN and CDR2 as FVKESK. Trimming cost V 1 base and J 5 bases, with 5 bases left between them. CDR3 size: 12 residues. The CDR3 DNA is TGTGCCAGCAGCCAAGTGTTTGAGACCCAGTACTTC. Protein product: CASSQVFETQYF. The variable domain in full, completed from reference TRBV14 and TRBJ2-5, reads EAGVTQFPSHSVIEKGQTVTLRCDPISGHDNLYWYRRVMGKEIKFLLHFVKESKQDESGMPNNRFLAERTGGTYSTLKVQPAELEDSGVYFCASSQVFETQYFGPGTRLLVL.

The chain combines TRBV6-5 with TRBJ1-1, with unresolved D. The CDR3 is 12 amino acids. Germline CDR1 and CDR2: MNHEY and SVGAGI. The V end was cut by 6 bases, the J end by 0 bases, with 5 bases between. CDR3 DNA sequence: TGTGCCAGCAGGAGTTTGAACACTGAAGCTTTCTTT. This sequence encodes CASRSLNTEAFF.

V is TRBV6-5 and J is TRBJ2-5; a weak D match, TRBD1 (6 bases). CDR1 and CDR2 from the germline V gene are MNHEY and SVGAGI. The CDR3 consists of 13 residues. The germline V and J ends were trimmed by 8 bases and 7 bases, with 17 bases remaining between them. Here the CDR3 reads CASRQDVLGTQYF. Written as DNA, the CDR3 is TGTGCCAGCCGACAGGACGTGCTGGGGACCCAGTACTTC.

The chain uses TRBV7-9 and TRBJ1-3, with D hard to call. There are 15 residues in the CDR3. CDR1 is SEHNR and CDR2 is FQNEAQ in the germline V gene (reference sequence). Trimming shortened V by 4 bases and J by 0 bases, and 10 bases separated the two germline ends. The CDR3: CASSSGRSSGNTIYF. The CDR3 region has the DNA TGTGCCAGCAGCTCCGGACGGAGCTCTGGAAACACCATATATTTT.

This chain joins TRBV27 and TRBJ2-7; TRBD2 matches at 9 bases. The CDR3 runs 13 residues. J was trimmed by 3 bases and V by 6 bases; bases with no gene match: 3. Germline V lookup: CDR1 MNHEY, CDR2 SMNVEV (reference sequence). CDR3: CASSAAGGYEQYF. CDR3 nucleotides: TGTGCCAGCAGCGCAGCGGGAGGCTACGAGCAGTACTTC.

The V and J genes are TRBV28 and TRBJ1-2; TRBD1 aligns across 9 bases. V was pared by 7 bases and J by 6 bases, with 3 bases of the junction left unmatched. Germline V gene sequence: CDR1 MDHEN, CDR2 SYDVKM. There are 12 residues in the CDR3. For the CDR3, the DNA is TGTGCCAGCACTCGGACAGGGGATGGCTACACCTTC. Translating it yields CASTRTGDGYTF.

The CDR3 bases are TGTGCCAGCAGTCACCTACAGGGTTTGAACACTGAAGCTTTCTTT. Residues: CASSHLQGLNTEAFF. V gene TRBV6-2 or TRBV6-3 combines with J gene TRBJ1-1; D is possibly TRBD1 (6 bases). This CDR3 spans 15 amino acids. The germline V gene has CDR1 MNHEY and CDR2 SVGEGT. Trimming removed 5 bases from V and 0 bases from J, with 13 bases in between.

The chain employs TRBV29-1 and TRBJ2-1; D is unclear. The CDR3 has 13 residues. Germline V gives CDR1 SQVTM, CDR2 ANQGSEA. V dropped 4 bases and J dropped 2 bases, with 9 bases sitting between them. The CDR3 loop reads CSVAADPYNEQFF. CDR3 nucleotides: TGCAGCGTTGCTGCTGACCCCTACAATGAGCAGTTCTTC.

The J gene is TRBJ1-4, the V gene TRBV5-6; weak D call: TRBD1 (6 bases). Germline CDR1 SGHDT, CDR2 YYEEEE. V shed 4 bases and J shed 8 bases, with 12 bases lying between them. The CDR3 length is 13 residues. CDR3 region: CASSLKGGEKLFF. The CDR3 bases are TGTGCCAGCAGCCTAAAGGGGGGAGAAAAACTGTTTTTT.

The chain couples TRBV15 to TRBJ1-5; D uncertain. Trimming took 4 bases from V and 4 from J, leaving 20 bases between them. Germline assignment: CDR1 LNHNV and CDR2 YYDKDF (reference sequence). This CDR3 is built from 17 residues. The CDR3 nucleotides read TGTGCCACCAGCAAACCAAACGCCATGTTCGGGAATCAGCCCCAGCATTTT. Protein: CATSKPNAMFGNQPQHF.

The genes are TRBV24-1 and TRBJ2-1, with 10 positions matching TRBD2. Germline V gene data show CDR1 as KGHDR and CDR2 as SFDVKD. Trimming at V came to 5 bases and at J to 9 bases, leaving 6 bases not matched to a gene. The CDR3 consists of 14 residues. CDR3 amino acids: CATSGLAGVGEQFF. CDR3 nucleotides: TGTGCCACCAGTGGGCTAGCGGGAGTGGGTGAGCAGTTCTTC.

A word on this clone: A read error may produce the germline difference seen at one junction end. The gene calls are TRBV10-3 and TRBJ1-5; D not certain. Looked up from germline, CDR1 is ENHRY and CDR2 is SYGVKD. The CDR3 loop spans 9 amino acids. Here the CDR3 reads CAISAPGNF. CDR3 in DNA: TGTGCCATCAGTGCCCCAGGTAATTTT.

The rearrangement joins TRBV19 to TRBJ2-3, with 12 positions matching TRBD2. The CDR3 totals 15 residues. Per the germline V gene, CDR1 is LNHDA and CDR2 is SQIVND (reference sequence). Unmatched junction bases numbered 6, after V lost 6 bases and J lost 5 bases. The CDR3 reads CASSWLAGGVDTQYF. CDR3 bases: TGTGCCAGTAGCTGGCTAGCGGGAGGGGTAGATACGCAGTATTTT.

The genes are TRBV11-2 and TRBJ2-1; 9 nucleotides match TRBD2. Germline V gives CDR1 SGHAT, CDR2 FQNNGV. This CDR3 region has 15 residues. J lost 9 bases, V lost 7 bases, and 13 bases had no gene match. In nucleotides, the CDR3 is TGTGCCAGCACCCAAGGAGGCCTAGCGGGAACTGAGCAGTTCTTC. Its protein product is CASTQGGLAGTEQFF.

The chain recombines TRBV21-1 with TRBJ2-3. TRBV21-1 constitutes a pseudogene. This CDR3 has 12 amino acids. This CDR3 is CASGPFPDTQYF. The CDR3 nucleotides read TGTGCCAGCGGTCCATTTCCAGATACGCAGTATTTT.

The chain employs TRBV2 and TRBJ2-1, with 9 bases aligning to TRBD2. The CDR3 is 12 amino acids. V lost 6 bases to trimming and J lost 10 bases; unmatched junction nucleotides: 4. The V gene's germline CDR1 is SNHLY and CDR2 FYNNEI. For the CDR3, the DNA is TGTGCCAGCAGGAGACTAGCGGAAGAGCAGTTCTTC. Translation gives CASRRLAEEQFF.

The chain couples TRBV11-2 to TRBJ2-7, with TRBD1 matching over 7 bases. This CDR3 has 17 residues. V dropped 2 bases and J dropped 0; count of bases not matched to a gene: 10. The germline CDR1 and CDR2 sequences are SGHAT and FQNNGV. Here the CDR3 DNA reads TGTGCCAGCAGCTTACACAGGGGCCCTGCCAGCTCCTACGAGCAGTACTTC. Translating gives CASSLHRGPASSYEQYF.

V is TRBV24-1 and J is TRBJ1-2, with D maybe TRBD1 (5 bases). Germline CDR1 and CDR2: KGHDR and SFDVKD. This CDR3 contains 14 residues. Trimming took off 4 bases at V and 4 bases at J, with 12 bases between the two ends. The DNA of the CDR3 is TGTGCCACCAGTGAAGGAGGGGACGGCTATGGCTACACCTTC. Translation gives CATSEGGDGYGYTF.

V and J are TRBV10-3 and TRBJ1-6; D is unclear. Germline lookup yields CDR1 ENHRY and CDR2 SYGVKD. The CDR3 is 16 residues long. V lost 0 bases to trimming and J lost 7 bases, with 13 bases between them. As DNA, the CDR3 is TGTGCCATCAGTGAGTCGGGTCAGACTATGAATTCACCCCTCCACTTT. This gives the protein CAISESGQTMNSPLHF.

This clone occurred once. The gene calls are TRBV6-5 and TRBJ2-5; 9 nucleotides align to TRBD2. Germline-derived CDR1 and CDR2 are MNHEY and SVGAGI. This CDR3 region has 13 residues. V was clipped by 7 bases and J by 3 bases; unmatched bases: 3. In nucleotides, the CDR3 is TGTGCCAGCATTAGCGGGAGAAAAGAGACCCAGTACTTC. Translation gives CASISGRKETQYF.

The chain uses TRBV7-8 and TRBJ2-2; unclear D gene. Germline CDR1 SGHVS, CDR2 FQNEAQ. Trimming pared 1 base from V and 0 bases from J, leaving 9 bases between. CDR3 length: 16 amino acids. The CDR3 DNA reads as TGTGCCAGCAGCTTAGAACAGACCGCGAACACCGGGGAGCTGTTTTTT. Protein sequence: CASSLEQTANTGELFF.